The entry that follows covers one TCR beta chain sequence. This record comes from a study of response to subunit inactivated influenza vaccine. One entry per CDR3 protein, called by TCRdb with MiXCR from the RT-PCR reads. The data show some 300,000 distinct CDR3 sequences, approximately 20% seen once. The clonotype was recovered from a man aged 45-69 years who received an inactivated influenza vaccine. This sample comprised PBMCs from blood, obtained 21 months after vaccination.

CDR3 residues: CASSLGAANTEAFF. In nucleotides, the CDR3 is TGTGCCAGCAGCTTAGGGGCAGCGAACACTGAAGCTTTCTTT. V is TRBV7-2 and J is TRBJ1-1, with D hard to call. V was clipped by 1 base and J by 1 base, with 7 bases between them. CDR3 size: 14 residues. CDR1 and CDR2 from the germline V gene are SGHTA and FQGNSA.